This TCR beta chain was retrieved from a study of control samples from healthy donors and cancer patients. Profiling relied on immunoSEQ multiplex PCR, and the TCRdb table lists in-frame clones only, not all of them. The table lists around 71,000 clones, around 87% of them singletons. Sequenced: PBMCs. The clonotype was recovered from a woman aged 45-60 years with head and neck cancer.

The CDR3 DNA reads TGCGCCAGCAGCCTAGGGACAGTAAACTACGAGCAGTACTTC. Translated: CASSLGTVNYEQYF. The V call is TRBV5-1, the J call TRBJ2-7, with TRBD1 matching 7 bases. Germline V gene sequence: CDR1 SGHRS, CDR2 YFSETQ. The junction had 7 bases not matched to a gene; V was cut back by 4 bases and J by 3 bases. The CDR3 has 14 amino acids.